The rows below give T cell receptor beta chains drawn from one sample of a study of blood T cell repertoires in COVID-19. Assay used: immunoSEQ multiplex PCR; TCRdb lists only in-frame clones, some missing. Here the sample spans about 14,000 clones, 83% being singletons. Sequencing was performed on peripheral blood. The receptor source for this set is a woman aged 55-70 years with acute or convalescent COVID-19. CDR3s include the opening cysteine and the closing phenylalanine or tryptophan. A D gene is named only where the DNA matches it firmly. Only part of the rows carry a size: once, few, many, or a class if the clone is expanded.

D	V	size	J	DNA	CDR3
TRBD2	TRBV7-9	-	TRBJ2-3	TGTGCCAGCAGCCCCCCTGGGCGGGAGGGCACAGATACGCAGTATTTT	CASSPPGREGTDTQYF
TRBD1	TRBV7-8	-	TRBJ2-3	TGTGCCAGCAGCTTACCACAGGGGGGCCCGGGGGATACGCAGTATTTT	CASSLPQGGPGDTQYF
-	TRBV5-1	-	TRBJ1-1	TGCGCCAGCAGCTTGGCTCTGAACACTGAAGCTTTCTTT	CASSLALNTEAFF
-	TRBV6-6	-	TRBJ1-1	TGTGCCAGCACCCGACAGGCAAGAACTGAAGCTTTCTTT	CASTRQARTEAFF
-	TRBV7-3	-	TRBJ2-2	TGTGCCTGCTCCACGGGCGGGGAGCTGTTTTTT	CACSTGGELFF
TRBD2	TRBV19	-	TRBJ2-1	TGTGCCAGTAGTATAGGTAGCGGGGCCGGAGAGCAGTTCTTC	CASSIGSGAGEQFF
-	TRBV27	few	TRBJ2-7	TGTGCCAGCAGTTCCTACAGGGAAACTGAGCAGTACTTC	CASSSYRETEQYF
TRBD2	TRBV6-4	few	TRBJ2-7	TGTGCCAGCAGTGACGCGGAGATAGCGGGAGGGAACTACGAGCAGTACTTC	CASSDAEIAGGNYEQYF
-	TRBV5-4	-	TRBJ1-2	TGTGCCAGCAGCCTGGGTATGGCGCGCGCAGGCTATGGCTACACCTTC	CASSLGMARAGYGYTF
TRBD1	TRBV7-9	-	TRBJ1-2	TGTGCCAGCAGCTCCGAGGACAGAGGGGGCGGCTACACCTTC	CASSSEDRGGGYTF
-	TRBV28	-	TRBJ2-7	TGTGCCAGCAGTTTTGGAGGGCTCTACGAGCAGTACTTC	CASSFGGLYEQYF
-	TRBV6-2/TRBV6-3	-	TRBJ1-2	TGTGCCAGCAGTTACGCCGACAGGCCCGGGGGGGGCTACACCTTC	CASSYADRPGGGYTF
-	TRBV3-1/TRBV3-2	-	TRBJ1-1	TGTGCCAGCAGCCAGAGGACTGAAGCTTTCTTT	CASSQRTEAFF
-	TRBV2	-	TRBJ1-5	TGTGCCAGCAGTGGCGACAACTCGCCCCAGCATTTT	CASSGDNSPQHF
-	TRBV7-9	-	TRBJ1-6	TGTGCCAGCGGATACCAGGGGAACTCCCTCCACTTT	CASGYQGNSLHF
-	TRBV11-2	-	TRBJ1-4	TGTGCCAGCAGCTTTTCGGTTAATGAAAAACTGTTTTTT	CASSFSVNEKLFF
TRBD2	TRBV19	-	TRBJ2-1	TGTGCCAGTAGTAGTCCCGCGGGTAGCGGGGGGGCACATGAGCAGTTCTTC	CASSSPAGSGGAHEQFF